A selection of T cell receptor beta chains follows, all from one sample in a study of T cells in Graves' hyperthyroidism and ophthalmopathy. TCRdb passed the multiplex PCR reads through MiXCR, listing each CDR3 protein once. The sample holds roughly 400,000 distinct CDR3 sequences, about a sixth seen once. Sequencing was carried out using blood. The receptors shown here come from a woman between 18 and 30 years old with Graves' hyperthyroidism that later progressed to Graves' ophthalmopathy. The CDR3 runs from the conserved cysteine through the conserved F or W. The D gene is left open where the match is weak. Not all rows give a size; the values are once, few, many and, for expanded clones, a class.

NA | many | TRBJ1-5 | TRBV28 | TGTGCCAGCAGTTCCGCGGAGGGGGGAAGCAATCAGCCCCAGCATTTT | CASSSAEGGSNQPQHF
TRBD2 | many | TRBJ2-7 | TRBV20-1 | TGCAGTGCAAGGACTAGCGGGAGTAAGGACGAGCAGTACTTC | CSARTSGSKDEQYF
TRBD2 | NA | TRBJ2-3 | TRBV28 | TGTGCCAGCAGTTTCCCTTTGACTAGCGGGAGGTCAGATACGCAGTATTTT | CASSFPLTSGRSDTQYF
TRBD2 | many | TRBJ2-7 | TRBV2 | TGTGCCAGCAGTGGTTCTAGCGGGAGGAGTACGTACGAGCAGTACTTC | CASSGSSGRSTYEQYF
NA | many | TRBJ1-5 | TRBV3-1 | TGTGCCAGCAGCCAAGATTCACGGGAAAATCAGCCCCAGCATTTT | CASSQDSRENQPQHF
NA | few | TRBJ2-1 | TRBV7-2 | TGTGCCAGCAGCTTAGGTCGGCGCCTAGCTGGTGAGCAGTTCTTC | CASSLGRRLAGEQFF
NA | few | TRBJ2-1 | TRBV19 | TGTGCCAGTAGTATAGATCACCGGTCAGCCTACAATGAGCAGTTCTTC | CASSIDHRSAYNEQFF
TRBD2 | many | TRBJ2-7 | TRBV30 | TGTGCCTGGAGTGACCCGAAGGTAGCGGGATACGAGCAGTACTTC | CAWSDPKVAGYEQYF
NA | many | TRBJ2-2 | TRBV10-3 | TGTGCCATCAGTGAGGAGGGGCTCCAGATCGGGGAGCTGTTTTTT | CAISEEGLQIGELFF
TRBD2 | few | TRBJ2-1 | TRBV20-1 | TGCAGTGCTTCTAATAATCGCGGGAGAACCAATGAGCAGTTCTTC | CSASNNRGRTNEQFF
TRBD1 | many | TRBJ2-7 | TRBV2 | TGTGCCAGCAGCCTCTCCGGGACAGGGACTGCCGAGCAGTACTTC | CASSLSGTGTAEQYF
NA | many | TRBJ1-2 | TRBV30 | TGTGCCTGGAGTGTAAAGACAGGATATAACTATGGCTACACCTTC | CAWSVKTGYNYGYTF
NA | many | TRBJ2-7 | TRBV6-4 | TGTGCCAGCAGTGACATCTCGAAGACAGCAACCTACGAGCAGTACTTC | CASSDISKTATYEQYF
NA | NA | TRBJ2-7 | TRBV19 | TGTGCCAGTAGTATGGCCGGTGGGGCTTTGCAGTACTTC | CASSMAGGALQYF
NA | many | TRBJ1-5 | TRBV7-2 | TGTGCCAGCAGCCCACAGACAGGAGGGAATCAGCCCCAGCATTTT | CASSPQTGGNQPQHF
NA | NA | TRBJ2-1 | TRBV7-9 | TGTGCCAGCAACACGGCAGGGGACTTCTCCTACAATGAGCAGTTCTTC | CASNTAGDFSYNEQFF
NA | many | TRBJ1-1 | TRBV6-1 | TGTGCCAGCAGCCCTCTTGGAGGGGGGGACACTGAAGCTTTCTTT | CASSPLGGGDTEAFF
NA | NA | TRBJ1-1 | TRBV7-2 | TGTGCCAGCAGCCTTCGGGGGTCCAGGAACACTGAAGCTTTCTTT | CASSLRGSRNTEAFF
NA | many | TRBJ1-5 | TRBV20-1 | TGCAGTGCTAGAGATCCAAACAGGGCAAGCAATCAGCCCCAGCATTTT | CSARDPNRASNQPQHF
TRBD1 | many | TRBJ1-2 | TRBV20-1 | TGCAGTGCTAGAGATCAGGACAGGGGTTGGGGCTACACCTTC | CSARDQDRGWGYTF
NA | NA | TRBJ2-4 | TRBV6-2/TRBV6-3 | TGTGCCAGCAGTTATTACAGGGCCAAAAACATTCAGTACTTC | CASSYYRAKNIQYF
TRBD2 | NA | TRBJ2-4 | TRBV20-1 | TGCAGTGCTAGAGGACTAGCGGGACCTAATAACATTCAGTACTTC | CSARGLAGPNNIQYF
NA | few | TRBJ2-1 | TRBV5-4 | TGTGCCAGCAGCAGGGAGAGGAACTACAATGAGCAGTTCTTC | CASSRERNYNEQFF
NA | many | TRBJ1-2 | TRBV10-3 | TGTGCCATCAGTGGCCGCGCAGGGGACTATGGCTACACCTTC | CAISGRAGDYGYTF
TRBD1 | NA | TRBJ2-5 | TRBV27 | TGTGCCAGCAATTCCGGGACAGGCATTCACCAGTACTTC | CASNSGTGIHQYF
TRBD1 | NA | TRBJ1-3 | TRBV28 | TGTGCCAGCAGACTCGGACAGGCCTCTGGAAACACCATATATTTT | CASRLGQASGNTIYF
NA | many | TRBJ1-1 | TRBV4-3 | TGCGCCAGCAGCCAAGTTTTAGGGCGGACGCCAAACACTGAAGCTTTCTTT | CASSQVLGRTPNTEAFF
NA | many | TRBJ2-2 | TRBV20-1 | TGCAGTGCTAGTAGGCAGATCACCGGGGAGCTGTTTTTT | CSASRQITGELFF
TRBD2 | NA | TRBJ2-5 | TRBV20-1 | TGCAGTGCTAGGGGGACTAGCGGGAGAATCCAAGAGACCCAGTACTTC | CSARGTSGRIQETQYF
NA | NA | TRBJ2-1 | TRBV5-8 | TGTGCCAGCACCAAGACCCCCGAGGGGGGGCCCGAGTTCTTC | CASTKTPEGGPEFF
NA | many | TRBJ2-3 | TRBV11-1 | TGTGCCAGCAGCTTATCCCTCGGAAACACAGATACGCAGTATTTT | CASSLSLGNTDTQYF
NA | NA | TRBJ2-5 | TRBV5-1 | TGCGCCAGCACCCCAGGGATTCGTAAAGAGACCCAGTACTTC | CASTPGIRKETQYF
TRBD2 | NA | TRBJ2-1 | TRBV5-7 | TGTGCCAGCAGCTTCACGCGGACTAGCGGGAGTAAGTACAATGAGCAGTTCTTC | CASSFTRTSGSKYNEQFF
TRBD2 | many | TRBJ2-7 | TRBV28 | TGTGCCAGCAGTAAGGGACTAGGCCCCTACGAGCAGTACTTC | CASSKGLGPYEQYF
TRBD1 | few | TRBJ2-4 | TRBV5-1 | TGCGCCAGCAGCTTACAGGGGTTGGGAAACATTCAGTACTTC | CASSLQGLGNIQYF
TRBD1 | many | TRBJ1-1 | TRBV3-1 | TGTGCCAGCAGCCAGGGGACAGCCGTTGAAGCTTTCTTT | CASSQGTAVEAFF
TRBD1 | many | TRBJ2-2 | TRBV2 | TGTGCCAGCAGTGTGGAGAGGACAGGGAACACCGGGGAGCTGTTTTTT | CASSVERTGNTGELFF
TRBD2 | many | TRBJ2-5 | TRBV20-1 | TGCAGTGCTAGAGCCCGACGGGGGCAATTGGGACTAGCGGGAGGTTCGGGTGAGACCCAGTACTTC | CSARARRGQLGLAGGSGETQYF
NA | many | TRBJ1-1 | TRBV27 | TGTGCCAGCAGTTTATCGGCGAGTACACAGAACACTGAAGCTTTCTTT | CASSLSASTQNTEAFF
TRBD1 | many | TRBJ1-5 | TRBV5-5 | TGTGCCAGCAGCTTAACGGCAGGGGGTATTAGCAATCAGCCCCAGCATTTT | CASSLTAGGISNQPQHF
TRBD2 | many | TRBJ2-3 | TRBV5-1 | TGCGCCAGCAGCCCTGTTGGGCTAGCGGGAGGGCAGGGGACGCAGTATTTT | CASSPVGLAGGQGTQYF
NA | NA | TRBJ2-3 | TRBV29-1 | TGCAGCGTTGAAGATGGGGTTCCCCGGCAGTCAGATACGCAGTATTTT | CSVEDGVPRQSDTQYF
NA | many | TRBJ2-7 | TRBV6-1 | TGTGCCAGCAGTGATTGGCCAAAGGACGGCTACGAGCAGTACTTC | CASSDWPKDGYEQYF
NA | many | TRBJ1-5 | TRBV7-2 | TGTGCCAGCAGCCCCGGGGGGCTCTATAGCAATCAGCCCCAGCATTTT | CASSPGGLYSNQPQHF
NA | once | TRBJ2-6 | TRBV6-1 | TGTGCCAGCGGCCCAAGGAACTCTGGGGCCAACGTCCTGACTTTC | CASGPRNSGANVLTF
NA | many | TRBJ1-1 | TRBV28 | TGTGCCAGCACCATCCACCGCGGCGGGGGCACTGAAGCTTTCTTT | CASTIHRGGGTEAFF
TRBD2 | few | TRBJ2-1 | TRBV20-1 | TGCAGTGCCCGACTAGCCCCAACTGAGCAGTTCTTC | CSARLAPTEQFF
NA | few | TRBJ1-1 | TRBV9 | TGTGCCAGCAGCGTAGGGGTAGGCACTGAAGCTTTCTTT | CASSVGVGTEAFF
NA | many | TRBJ2-3 | TRBV7-8 | TGTGCCAGCAGCTTAGCCCTACCGGGTACCGATACGCAGTATTTT | CASSLALPGTDTQYF